This passage covers 28 T cell receptor beta chains from one sample sequenced in a study of shared clonotypes between healthy human individuals. CD45RO-negative, CCR7-positively selected cells formed the naive CD8 fraction, excluding terminally differentiated effector memory CD45RA+ cells. The method was immunoSEQ multiplex PCR; TCRdb's version includes in-frame clones alone and lacks a portion of them. The data contain 700,000 to 950,000 clones, approximately 96% of them singletons. The sequenced material came from naive CD8+ T cells sorted from blood. Receptors were obtained from a man aged 30-40 years in good health.

The V gene is TRBV29-1, the J gene TRBJ2-7; no definite D call. V lost 4 bases and J lost 0, with 10 bases in between. Germline V lookup: CDR1 SQVTM, CDR2 ANQGSEA. CDR3 size: 13 residues. Here the CDR3 DNA reads TGCAGCGTTGTAGACCTCCACTCCTACGAGCAGTACTTC. The encoded protein is CSVVDLHSYEQYF.

The chain links TRBV7-2 to TRBJ2-1; D remains ambiguous. With 3 bases removed from V and 5 bases from J, the gap between germline ends came to 5 bases. This CDR3 is built from 12 residues. Germline-derived CDR1 and CDR2 are SGHTA and FQGNSA. The CDR3 protein is CASSFRNNEQFF. The CDR3 bases are TGTGCCAGCAGCTTTAGAAACAATGAGCAGTTCTTC.

The V and J genes are TRBV7-9 and TRBJ2-2; tentatively, D is TRBD1 (5 bases). The CDR3 extends over 16 amino acids. V dropped 3 bases and J dropped 5 bases, with 16 bases sitting between them. Germline values: CDR1 SEHNR, CDR2 FQNEAQ (reference sequence). The CDR3 DNA reads as TGTGCCAGCAGCTTCAGGGTCCCCGAGAGGACCGGGGAGCTGTTTTTT. Amino acid sequence: CASSFRVPERTGELFF.

A word on this clone: The same CDR3 can be traced to other DNA sequences in this sample. For the CDR3, the DNA is TGTGCCAGCAGCGTAGACGGGGGGACTGAAGCTTTCTTT. It is translated as CASSVDGGTEAFF. V is TRBV9 and J is TRBJ1-1, with D perhaps matching TRBD1 (5 bases). This CDR3 spans 13 amino acids. Germline V gene sequence: CDR1 SGDLS, CDR2 YYNGEE. V lost 0 bases to trimming and J lost 5 bases, with 8 bases between them.

The chain combines TRBV10-3 with TRBJ2-7, with a possible D match to TRBD2 (6 bases). The V end lost 6 bases, the J end lost 1 base, and 13 bases lay between the germline ends. The germline V gene has CDR1 ENHRY and CDR2 SYGVKD. CDR3 length: 14 residues. CDR3 coding DNA: TGTGCCATCAGGGGGGAAGGACTATCCTACGAGCAGTACTTC. It specifies CAIRGEGLSYEQYF.

This clone has just one count. At the DNA level, this CDR3 is encoded by other sequences in the same sample as well. V and J are TRBV5-6 and TRBJ2-7; D tentatively reads TRBD1 or TRBD2 (5 bases each). The germline V gene has CDR1 SGHDT and CDR2 YYEEEE. CDR3 length: 14 residues. V was cut by 0 bases and J by 0 bases, with 7 bases left in between. The CDR3 loop is CASSLAGSSYEQYF. In DNA form, the CDR3 reads TGTGCCAGCAGCTTGGCAGGGAGCTCCTACGAGCAGTACTTC.

The chain combines TRBV7-6 with TRBJ1-3; D remains ambiguous. Germline V gives CDR1 SGHVS, CDR2 FNYEAQ. The CDR3 contains 15 residues. Trimming shortened V by 1 base and J by 2 bases, and 9 bases separated the two germline ends. CDR3 loop: CASSLGPSPGNTIYF. CDR3 in DNA: TGTGCCAGCAGCTTAGGCCCCTCTCCTGGAAACACCATATATTTT.

The rearrangement links TRBV11-2 to TRBJ2-2; a possible D gene is TRBD2 (6 bases). Trimming removed 2 bases from V and 2 bases from J, with 9 bases in between. Per germline, CDR1 SGHAT and CDR2 FQNNGV. CDR3 length: 15 residues. CDR3 sequence reads: CASSLLALNTGELFF. CDR3 nucleotides: TGTGCCAGCAGCTTACTAGCGCTTAACACCGGGGAGCTGTTTTTT.

V gene TRBV5-4 combines with J gene TRBJ2-2; D gene unclear. Between the trimmed V and J ends, which lost 0 bases and 2 bases, there was a span of 8 bases. The CDR3 contains 15 residues. Germline lookup yields CDR1 SGHNT and CDR2 YYREEE (reference sequence). CDR3 sequence (DNA): TGTGCCAGCAGCTTGGTTGGGGAAAACACCGGGGAGCTGTTTTTT. This translates into CASSLVGENTGELFF.

V gene TRBV27 combines with J gene TRBJ2-3, with 8 nucleotides matching TRBD1. The V gene's germline CDR1 is MNHEY and CDR2 SMNVEV (reference sequence). The CDR3 has 17 amino acids. With V trimmed by 4 bases and J by 2 bases, 11 bases remained unmatched. Written as DNA, the CDR3 is TGTGCCAGCAGTTCCCCAGGGGGCTCGAGGGTCACAGATACGCAGTATTTT. Its protein is CASSSPGGSRVTDTQYF.

This chain uses TRBV5-6 with TRBJ1-5, with TRBD1 as a possible D gene (5 bases). V lost 0 bases, J lost 8 bases, and 9 bases lay in between. The germline gives CDR1 SGHDT, CDR2 YYEEEE. The CDR3 is 13 residues long. The CDR3 loop is CASSLGGLEPQHF. The CDR3 DNA is TGTGCCAGCAGCTTGGGGGGGTTGGAGCCCCAGCATTTT.

The rearrangement links TRBV7-6 to TRBJ2-1; D is undetermined. Trimming took 3 bases from V and 0 from J, leaving 9 bases between them. The length of the CDR3 is 15 residues. Germline V gene sequence: CDR1 SGHVS, CDR2 FNYEAQ. Here the CDR3 DNA reads TGTGCCAGCAGCTTCGCGGTGAGCTCCTACAATGAGCAGTTCTTC. This sequence encodes CASSFAVSSYNEQFF.

With regard to this clone: Other DNA sequences in the same sample also yield this CDR3. The chain links TRBV27 to TRBJ1-1; tentatively, D is TRBD1 (5 bases). V dropped 3 bases and J dropped 2 bases, with 7 bases sitting between them. The CDR3 contains 13 residues. The V gene's germline CDR1 is MNHEY and CDR2 SMNVEV (reference sequence). Written as DNA, the CDR3 is TGTGCCAGCAGTTTGGGACCCAACACTGAAGCTTTCTTT. Translation: CASSLGPNTEAFF.

The chain's CDR3 is CSVELERDSSYNEQFF. In nucleotides, the CDR3 is TGCAGCGTTGAACTGGAGCGGGATAGTTCCTACAATGAGCAGTTCTTC. V usage is TRBV29-1 and J usage is TRBJ2-1, with 7 bases matching TRBD2. The CDR3 has 16 residues. Germline CDR1 is SQVTM and CDR2 is ANQGSEA. The trim removed 2 bases at V and 1 base at J, leaving 8 bases unmatched.

For this clone: The junction departs from germline at one end; a sequencing error may be responsible. The rearrangement links TRBV15 to TRBJ1-1, with unresolved D. This CDR3 spans 13 amino acids. Looked up from germline, CDR1 is LNHNV and CDR2 is YYDKDF (reference sequence). The CDR3: CATSRESGPPSVF. For the CDR3, the DNA is TGTGCCACCAGCAGAGAATCCGGGCCTCCCAGCGTCTTT.

V gene TRBV28 combines with J gene TRBJ2-4; a possible D gene is TRBD1 (6 bases). The V gene lost 3 bases and the J gene lost 0 bases, with 12 bases spanning the gap. CDR3 length equals 16 residues. The germline gives CDR1 MDHEN, CDR2 SYDVKM. CDR3 loop: CASSFPGDLAKNIQYF. In DNA, the CDR3 is TGTGCCAGCAGTTTCCCAGGGGATCTAGCCAAAAACATTCAGTACTTC. The full variable domain, its missing parts supplied by reference TRBV28 and TRBJ2-4, is DVKVTQSSRYLVKRTGEKVFLECVQDMDHENMFWYRQDPGLGLRLIYFSYDVKMKEKGDIPEGYSVSREKKERFSLILESASTNQTSMYLCASSFPGDLAKNIQYFGAGTRLSVL.

The gene calls are TRBV4-3 and TRBJ2-7; D perhaps matches TRBD2 (5 bases). From germline, CDR1 is LGHNA and CDR2 YSLEER. Trimming took off 1 base at V and 7 bases at J, with 11 bases between the two ends. CDR3 length: 13 amino acids. CDR3 residues: CASSQGVGGEQYF. The CDR3 bases are TGCGCCAGCAGCCAAGGCGTAGGCGGGGAGCAGTACTTC.

The rearrangement links TRBV25-1 to TRBJ2-1, with TRBD1 as a possible D gene (5 bases). The CDR3 is 13 amino acids. Germline V lookup: CDR1 MGHDK, CDR2 SYGVNS. The V gene lost 4 bases and the J gene lost 3 bases, with 7 bases spanning the gap. In nucleotides, the CDR3 is TGTGCCAGCAGTGGGGGCTACTACAATGAGCAGTTCTTC. This gives the protein CASSGGYYNEQFF.

The V and J genes are TRBV29-1 and TRBJ2-7, with D hard to call. V shed 4 bases and J shed 0 bases, with 10 bases lying between them. This CDR3 comprises 13 residues. In germline, CDR1 is SQVTM, CDR2 ANQGSEA. The CDR3 DNA is TGCAGCGTTGGGCCCATCAGCTCCTACGAGCAGTACTTC. Translating gives CSVGPISSYEQYF.

A remark on this clone: The sample has other DNA sequences that encode this CDR3 too. This rearrangement joins TRBV11-2 to TRBJ2-5, with D perhaps TRBD2 (6 bases). The CDR3 is 14 amino acids. The germline V gene encodes CDR1 SGHAT and CDR2 FQNNGV. V lost 1 base to trimming and J lost 4 bases, with 10 bases between them. DNA for the CDR3: TGTGCCAGCAGCTTAGGGGCGGGACTAGAGACCCAGTACTTC. Translating gives CASSLGAGLETQYF.

CDR3 nucleotides: TGCGCCAGCAGCTTCAAACGGGGCGAGCTCACAGATACGCAGTATTTT. Translating gives CASSFKRGELTDTQYF. The genes are TRBV5-1 and TRBJ2-3; D is possibly TRBD1 or TRBD2 (5 bases each). Trimming removed 2 bases at V and 2 bases at J, with 15 bases between. CDR1 SGHRS and CDR2 YFSETQ come from the germline V gene. CDR3 size: 16 residues.

This chain uses TRBV7-2 with TRBJ2-1; D might be TRBD1 (6 bases). This CDR3 comprises 12 residues. CDR1 and CDR2 from the germline V gene are SGHTA and FQGNSA. Between the trimmed V and J ends, which lost 3 bases and 7 bases, there was a span of 7 bases. CDR3 sequence reads: CASSFQGNEQFF. DNA of the CDR3: TGTGCCAGCAGCTTTCAGGGGAATGAGCAGTTCTTC.

In its sample, this clone was seen once. For the CDR3, the DNA is TGTGCCACCATGGGACTAGCGGGAGGGCGGGAGCACGGGGAGCTGTTTTTT. Its translation: CATMGLAGGREHGELFF. The J gene is TRBJ2-2, the V gene TRBV19; 16 nucleotides match TRBD2. Looked up from germline, CDR1 is LNHDA and CDR2 is SQIVND (reference sequence). There are 17 residues in the CDR3. The junction had 12 bases not matched to a gene; V was cut back by 10 bases and J by 7 bases.

The rearrangement uses TRBV5-1 and TRBJ2-5; TRBD2 aligns across 12 bases. The J segment lost 5 bases and the V segment lost 1 base, leaving 6 bases of the junction unmatched. From germline, CDR1 is SGHRS and CDR2 YFSETQ. The length of the CDR3 is 16 residues. This CDR3 reads CASSLFLAGGRETQYF. Written as DNA, the CDR3 is TGCGCCAGCAGCTTGTTCCTAGCGGGAGGGCGGGAGACCCAGTACTTC.

CDR3 in DNA: TGTGCCATCAGTGCCCGGCCGGCAACTAATGAAAAACTGTTTTTT. Its translation: CAISARPATNEKLFF. The chain carries TRBV10-3 and TRBJ1-4; D is unresolved. This CDR3 comprises 15 residues. Per germline, CDR1 ENHRY and CDR2 SYGVKD. V was shortened by 4 bases and J by 0 bases, with 9 bases between the two germline ends.

The rearrangement links TRBV14 to TRBJ2-5, with D unclear. Germline V gene data show CDR1 as SGHDN and CDR2 as FVKESK. The CDR3 runs 17 residues. V gave up 0 bases and J gave up 4 bases, with 18 bases separating them. The DNA for the CDR3 is TGTGCCAGCAGCCAAGATCGGTTTGGAGTCAGTCGAGAGACCCAGTACTTC. This sequence encodes CASSQDRFGVSRETQYF.

V is TRBV4-1 and J is TRBJ2-1; 7 nucleotides agree with TRBD1. The V and J ends lost 5 bases and 0 bases, in that order; junction bases with no gene match: 4. CDR3 size: 15 residues. Looked up from germline, CDR1 is MGHRA and CDR2 is YSYEKL. CDR3 nucleotides: TGCGCCAGCAGCGACCGGGACAGCTCCTACAATGAGCAGTTCTTC. Translating it yields CASSDRDSSYNEQFF.

The chain uses TRBV7-9 and TRBJ2-3, with D unresolved. The CDR3 totals 13 residues. Trimming took 5 bases from V and 7 from J, leaving 13 bases between them. CDR1 and CDR2 (germline): SEHNR, FQNEAQ (reference sequence). CDR3 sequence: CASSAPPINTQYF. CDR3 nucleotide sequence: TGTGCCAGCAGCGCCCCCCCTATCAATACGCAGTATTTT.